Sequencing of this T cell receptor beta chain was carried out in a study of shared clonotypes between healthy human individuals (dated by TCRdb to between 2020 and 2021). Turning to the overall study: The cohort included three men and two women between 18 and 49 years of age. To increase sequencing depth and limit assay-specific biases, different laboratories used diverse techniques to prepare libraries and sequence TCR repertoires. For each donor, three plates each were used for CD4 naive and CD4 memory, two plates were used for CD8 naive, and one plate was used for CD8 memory. Leukapheresis yielded between about 0.8 and 8.9 billion PBMCs per donor. To estimate repertoire size and how much clonotype sharing occurs between individuals, the study deeply sequenced the blood TCR repertoires of roughly 5 healthy adults. General findings and caveats noted by the study authors: When a few donors were compared, the shared fraction of clonotypes was 5% to 6.5% for naive CD4, 3.5% to 4% for naive CD8, more than 2% for memory CD4, and around 0.4% for memory CD8. Based on pairwise subsampling, the degree of clonotype sharing among donors was expected to be affected by sequencing depth. Naive subsets generally had larger estimated clonotype richness than memory subsets did. Rarefaction of sorted-subset datasets indicated incomplete sequencing despite the large sequencing depth. Sampling was restricted to blood, and TCR repertoires in tissues likely differ from the TCR repertoires found in blood. The genetic and exposure-history diversity represented was limited by the small number of donors. Compared with non-shared clonotypes, clonotypes shared by all four sorted-subset donors had higher generation probabilities.

CD8 naive samples were obtained by positive selection for CCR7 among CD45RO-negative cells, yielding a CD45RA+CCR7+ population from which TemRA cells were excluded. The donors were healthy, HIV-negative adults with no recently reported acute infections or vaccinations. Every donor was a Caucasian adult living in Nashville, Tennessee, USA. Blood was collected by leukapheresis, and PBMCs were isolated by Ficoll-Histopaque density gradient centrifugation and then cryopreserved in liquid nitrogen vapor phase. Analytical flow cytometry was used to check the purity and quantity of each magnetically sorted T cell population. Genomic DNA was isolated from every sorted fraction and measured by UV absorbance on a Nanodrop 2000c. Worth noting for this clone: No antigen is known for it. No base qualities exist here, and no much larger clone lies one base off it. The same CDR3 arises from other DNA sequences in this sample as well.

The V and J ends are trimmed by 6 bases and 5 bases, leaving 14 bases between them. Counted from cysteine to phenylalanine, this CDR3 has 14 amino acids. Of the read, only the CDR3 DNA is kept; its 42 bases are in frame from base 1. CDR1 and CDR2 are drawn from the germline V gene (reference sequence): SEHNR, FQNEAQ. TCR CDR3 regions were amplified from genomic DNA by multiplex PCR using the deep immunoSEQ assay. Extracted genomic DNA from each cell subset was distributed evenly across all wells of several immunoSEQ 96-well plates, and each plate was treated as a replicate. For sorted subsets, 150 to 200 ng genomic DNA, equal to tens of thousands of T cell genomes, was loaded into each replicate PCR. Purified libraries were quantified with a Qubit 3.0 fluorometer, sized on a Bioanalyzer 2100, and re-quantified with the KAPA Library Quantification kit. Every immunoSEQ 96-well plate was sequenced on a dedicated single-read 150-cycle Illumina NextSeq 550 flow cell. The original pipeline was this. Because only junctional sequences without quality scores were contained in the immunoSEQ output, filtering matching that applied to full-length reads could not be performed. Sequences were annotated with PyIR, a Python wrapper for IgBLAST v1.9, using IMGT germline references to assign V/J genes and CDR3. Reads with weak V/J assignments (E-value above 1e-6), missing CDR3, stop codons, out-of-frame junctions, or ambiguous translated residues were removed. V3J clonotypes were defined as sequences sharing the same inferred V gene, J gene, and CDR3 amino acid sequence. Percentage overlap between repertoires was computed as shared unique clonotypes divided by the size of the smaller repertoire. Three approaches were used to assess repertoire richness: RTK rarefaction, the Chao1 estimator, and Recon v2.1 estimates of unobserved clonotypes. Generation probabilities for all TCRbeta clonotypes obtained by the gDNA method from several donors were computed using OLGA. TCRdb obtained this table from immuneACCESS and retained in-frame rearrangements with V and J assigned. These tables miss some clones; where compared with another copy, unresolved V genes account for less than half of the shortfall, and the remainder is unexplained. That table furnishes V, J and clone size, whereas the DNA furnished D and trimming. The sample yields about 2.1 million clones; approximately 94% were counted once. Under 2% of the sample rests with the top ten.

This TCR came from a man in his late teens or twenties in good health. Some clones in this sample may be carry-over from other donors' samples. The sequencing sample was made of naive CD8+ T cells from PBMCs. The cell subset or site label, read with the paper, signifies: CD45RA+CCR7+. The rearrangement joined TRBV7-9 to TRBJ2-1; perhaps TRBD2 is the D gene, with 5 bases matching. Read as DNA, the sequence is TGTGCCAGCAGTTCCCCTACGGGAAACAATGAGCAGTTCTTC. Translated, it gives CASSSPTGNNEQFF.